A selection of T cell receptor beta chains follows, all from one sample in a study of OX40 agonist ivuxolimab in advanced cancers. TCRdb's table, derived via immunoSEQ multiplex PCR, lists solely in-frame clones and lacks some. This repertoire shows 72,000 or so clones, about 91% found once; its top ten account for roughly 0.9%. Sequencing used CD4+ or CD8+ T cells sorted from blood, obtained in a trial of the OX40 agonist ivuxolimab. The receptors were gathered from an adult with an advanced solid tumor such as melanoma, head and neck, liver or kidney cancer. The CDR3 runs from the conserved cysteine through the conserved F or W. The order of the fields is clone size, J gene, V gene, D gene, CDR3 DNA, CDR3 protein. A D gene is named only where the DNA matches it firmly. Clone size appears in some rows only: once, few, many, or a class for an expanded clone.

clone_size: -
j_call: TRBJ2-7
v_call: TRBV29-1
d_call: -
cdr3_nt: TGCAGCGTTGAGGGACACGAGGGGGGCGAGCAGTACTTC
cdr3_aa: CSVEGHEGGEQYF

clone_size: few
j_call: TRBJ1-1
v_call: TRBV4-3
d_call: -
cdr3_nt: TGCGCCAGCAGCCGAGGGAGTCGAACTGAAGCTTTCTTT
cdr3_aa: CASSRGSRTEAFF

clone_size: -
j_call: TRBJ2-1
v_call: TRBV9
d_call: TRBD1
cdr3_nt: TGTGCCAGCAGCGTAGCGGGGACAGGGGACGGAGATGAGCAGTTCTTC
cdr3_aa: CASSVAGTGDGDEQFF

clone_size: -
j_call: TRBJ1-1
v_call: TRBV2
d_call: -
cdr3_nt: TGTGCCAGCAGTGATCTGGGGGCGAACACTGAAGCTTTCTTT
cdr3_aa: CASSDLGANTEAFF

clone_size: -
j_call: TRBJ2-5
v_call: TRBV18
d_call: TRBD2
cdr3_nt: TGTGCCAGCTCACCACCGTCTAGCGGGAGGCAAGAGACCCAGTACTTC
cdr3_aa: CASSPPSSGRQETQYF

clone_size: -
j_call: TRBJ2-3
v_call: TRBV7-3
d_call: -
cdr3_nt: TGTGCCAGCAGCCTCCAAAGCCCCGGCACAGATACGCAGTATTTT
cdr3_aa: CASSLQSPGTDTQYF

clone_size: -
j_call: TRBJ1-4
v_call: TRBV7-2
d_call: -
cdr3_nt: TGTGCCAGCAGCTTAGGTACCGGGACGAGGGAAGAAAAACTGTTTTTT
cdr3_aa: CASSLGTGTREEKLFF

clone_size: -
j_call: TRBJ2-6
v_call: TRBV30
d_call: TRBD2
cdr3_nt: TGTGCCTGGAATTCCCAGCGGGAGAGTCTATTTGGGGCCAACGTCCTGACTTTC
cdr3_aa: CAWNSQRESLFGANVLTF

clone_size: once
j_call: TRBJ1-1
v_call: TRBV7-2
d_call: TRBD1
cdr3_nt: TGTGCCAGCAGCTTCGGTGGGACAGGCACTGAAGCTTTCTTT
cdr3_aa: CASSFGGTGTEAFF

clone_size: -
j_call: TRBJ1-2
v_call: TRBV6-5
d_call: -
cdr3_nt: TGTGCCAGCAGTTACTCGGGGCAAGAAGCTAACTATGGCTACACCTTC
cdr3_aa: CASSYSGQEANYGYTF

clone_size: -
j_call: TRBJ2-4
v_call: TRBV6-5
d_call: -
cdr3_nt: TGTGCCAGCAGTTACTCTCCGGGTTCCAAAAACATTCAGTACTTC
cdr3_aa: CASSYSPGSKNIQYF

clone_size: -
j_call: TRBJ2-1
v_call: TRBV29-1
d_call: -
cdr3_nt: TGCAGCGCATTGGACTCCCGCCCGTTCTTC
cdr3_aa: CSALDSRPFF

clone_size: -
j_call: TRBJ2-5
v_call: TRBV4-1
d_call: -
cdr3_nt: TGCGCCAGCAGCCAAGATCGAACAGCGGAGACCCAGTACTTC
cdr3_aa: CASSQDRTAETQYF

clone_size: -
j_call: TRBJ2-7
v_call: TRBV11-2
d_call: -
cdr3_nt: TGTGCCAGCAGCCAACCCCAGGGATCCAAGCAGTACTTC
cdr3_aa: CASSQPQGSKQYF